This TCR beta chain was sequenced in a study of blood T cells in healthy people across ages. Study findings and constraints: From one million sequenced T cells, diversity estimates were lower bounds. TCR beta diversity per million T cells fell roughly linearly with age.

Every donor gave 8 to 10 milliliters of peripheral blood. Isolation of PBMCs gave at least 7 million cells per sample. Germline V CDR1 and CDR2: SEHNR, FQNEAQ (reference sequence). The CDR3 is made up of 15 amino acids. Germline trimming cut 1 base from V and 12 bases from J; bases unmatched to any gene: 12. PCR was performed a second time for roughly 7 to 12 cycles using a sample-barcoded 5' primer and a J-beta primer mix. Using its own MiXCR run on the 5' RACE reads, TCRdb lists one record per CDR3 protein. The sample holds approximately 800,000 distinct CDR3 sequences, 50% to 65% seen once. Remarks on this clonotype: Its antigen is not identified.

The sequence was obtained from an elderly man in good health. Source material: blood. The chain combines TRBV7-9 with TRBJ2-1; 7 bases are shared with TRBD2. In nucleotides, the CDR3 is TGTGCCAGCAGCTTAGAGGCGGGGGAAGCCCAGGGGCAGTTCTTC. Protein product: CASSLEAGEAQGQFF.